The 22 T cell receptor beta chains in this list originate from one sample, sequenced in a study of regulatory T cells in long-lasting Graves disease listed by TCRdb under 2021. Library generation was performed with multiplex PCR. For sequencing, an Illumina HiSeq 4000 was employed. CDR3 regions were amplified by Arm-PCR with iRepertoire HTBI primers to construct TCR beta libraries. The public reads were quality trimmed at Q25 with fastp and then assembled into clones with MiXCR by TCRdb, keeping productive beta chains. For every CDR3 protein sequence, its rows merge into one entry that carries the most common genes and DNA. A total of over 500,000 distinct CDR3 sequences appear in this sample, around 17% of them only once. The ten largest clones add up to roughly 18% of the sample. The time point tag for this specimen amounts to: newly diagnosed GD, antithyroid drugs for less than 3 months. For both TCR sequencing and RNA sequencing, RNA was extracted from PBMCs in TRIzol.

This sample also belongs to another study, concerning T cells in Graves' hyperthyroidism and ophthalmopathy.

Material: peripheral blood mononuclear cells (PBMCs), obtained at new diagnosis, from a patient treated with antithyroid drugs. Receptors originate from a woman aged 30 to 39 with Graves disease. Donor details come from another sample of the same person, matched by shared clones.

CDR3 residues: CSVALTGNEKLFF. CDR3 nucleotide sequence: TGCAGCGTCGCTCTGACAGGGAATGAAAAACTGTTTTTT. V is TRBV29-1 and J is TRBJ1-4; 7 bases match TRBD1. V shed 6 bases, J shed 5 bases, and the junction held 6 bases outside the gene matches. Germline CDR1 is SQVTM and CDR2 is ANQGSEA. This CDR3 has 13 residues.

This clonotype was recorded a few times. The rearrangement links TRBV27 to TRBJ2-7; 9 bases are a match to TRBD1. Per germline, CDR1 MNHEY and CDR2 SMNVEV (reference sequence). Trimming took 7 bases from V and 6 from J; bases not matched to a gene: 7. This CDR3 is built from 13 residues. The CDR3 here is CASNRQGVGEQYF. In DNA, the CDR3 is TGTGCCAGCAACAGACAGGGGGTCGGCGAGCAGTACTTC.

This clonotype has a count of ten or more. This chain joins TRBV2 and TRBJ2-3; D is perhaps TRBD2 (6 bases). From germline, CDR1 is SNHLY and CDR2 FYNNEI. Trimming removed 7 bases at V and 3 bases at J, with 8 bases between. The length of the CDR3 is 12 residues. This CDR3 is CASKRVTDTQYF. The CDR3 DNA follows: TGTGCCAGCAAGCGGGTTACAGATACGCAGTATTTT.

This clonotype has a count of ten or more. DNA of the CDR3: TGTGCCAGCAGCGCGGGTAGGGCCACAGATACGCAGTATTTT. Its translation: CASSAGRATDTQYF. The J gene is TRBJ2-3, the V gene TRBV7-8; TRBD2 is a possible D gene (5 bases). There are 14 residues in the CDR3. Germline CDR1 and CDR2: SGHVS and FQNEAQ. Trimming pared 5 bases from V and 2 bases from J, leaving 11 bases between.

This clonotype came up a few times. The chain carries TRBV20-1 and TRBJ2-1, with a tentative D call TRBD2 (6 bases). Trimming removed 0 bases from V and 8 bases from J, with 11 bases in between. Germline V lookup: CDR1 DFQATT, CDR2 SNEGSKA (reference sequence). This CDR3 is 13 amino acids long. This chain's CDR3 is CSARDVGSDEQFF. The CDR3 DNA follows: TGCAGTGCTAGAGACGTCGGGAGTGATGAGCAGTTCTTC.

This clonotype was detected many times. The gene calls are TRBV15 and TRBJ2-1; weak D call: TRBD1 (5 bases). CDR3 size: 16 residues. Trimming removed 1 base at V and 5 bases at J, with 15 bases between. Per germline, CDR1 LNHNV and CDR2 YYDKDF (reference sequence). For the CDR3, the DNA is TGTGCCACCAGCAGAGGAGACGGCAGGGCAAACAATGAGCAGTTCTTC. This encodes CATSRGDGRANNEQFF.

This clonotype was observed at least ten times. The chain joins TRBV12-3 or TRBV12-4 to TRBJ2-3; TRBD2 matches 12 bases. This CDR3 has 16 residues. V shed 0 bases and J 6 bases; nucleotides not matched to a gene: 4. The CDR3 region is CASSLAQTSGSDTQYF. The DNA of the CDR3 is TGTGCCAGCAGTTTAGCGCAGACTAGCGGGAGTGATACGCAGTATTTT.

The chain links TRBV11-2 to TRBJ1-2; 7 positions match TRBD1. The V and J ends lost 5 bases and 13 bases, in that order; junction bases with no gene match: 7. The CDR3 has 11 amino acids. Germline values: CDR1 SGHAT, CDR2 FQNNGV. CDR3 bases: TGTGCCAGCAGCCTAGGGACAGCTCCCACCTTC. It specifies CASSLGTAPTF. Full variable domain (outside the CDR3, taken from reference TRBV11-2 and TRBJ1-2): EAGVAQSPRYKIIEKRQSVAFWCNPISGHATLYWYQQILGQGPKLLIQFQNNGVVDDSQLPKDRFSAERLKGVDSTLKIQPAKLEDSAVYLCASSLGTAPTFGSGTRLTVV.

CDR3 region: CASSHKSRQETQYF. The CDR3 DNA reads TGCGCCAGCAGCCATAAGTCCAGGCAAGAGACCCAGTACTTC. The chain uses TRBV5-1 and TRBJ2-5; D not resolved. The length of the CDR3 is 14 residues. Germline V gives CDR1 SGHRS, CDR2 YFSETQ. V shed 4 bases and J shed 2 bases, with 12 bases lying between them.

This chain links TRBV5-1 with TRBJ2-7, with a weak D call TRBD1 (5 bases). The V gene's germline CDR1 is SGHRS and CDR2 YFSETQ. Trimming removed 0 bases at V and 3 bases at J, with 7 bases between. The CDR3 covers 13 residues. CDR3 protein: CASSLARDYEQYF. DNA of the CDR3: TGCGCCAGCAGCTTGGCCAGGGACTACGAGCAGTACTTC.

This clonotype was seen repeatedly, ten times or more. J is TRBJ1-2 and V is TRBV6-1; TRBD1 matches 10 bases. Germline V CDR1 and CDR2: MNHNS, SASEGT. V was clipped by 7 bases and J by 4 bases; unmatched bases: 18. The CDR3 runs to 18 residues. For the CDR3, the DNA is TGTGCCAGCACCCGCATGCGGGACAGGGGTACCCCGGCCTATGGCTACACCTTC. Amino acid sequence: CASTRMRDRGTPAYGYTF.

Ten or more counts support this clonotype. The chain uses TRBV6-2 or TRBV6-3 and TRBJ2-7; 10 bases line up with TRBD2. Germline trimming cut 4 bases from V and 0 bases from J; bases unmatched to any gene: 3. The germline V gene has CDR1 MNHEY and CDR2 SVGEGT. The CDR3 length is 15 residues. The CDR3 sequence: CASSFSGRPSYEQYF. Here the CDR3 DNA reads TGTGCCAGCAGTTTTAGCGGGAGGCCCTCCTACGAGCAGTACTTC.

Here the CDR3 DNA reads TGTGCCAGCAGCCCTGATGTGAACTACGAGCAGTACTTC. This translates into CASSPDVNYEQYF. The chain joins TRBV27 to TRBJ2-7, with D unclear. Germline V gene data show CDR1 as MNHEY and CDR2 as SMNVEV (reference sequence). V dropped 6 bases and J dropped 3 bases, with 12 bases sitting between them. This CDR3 spans 13 amino acids.

This clonotype was counted many times. V is TRBV28 and J is TRBJ1-2; D is ambiguous. The germline V gene has CDR1 MDHEN and CDR2 SYDVKM. The V end was cut by 9 bases, the J end by 2 bases, with 10 bases between. CDR3 length equals 12 residues. The chain's CDR3 is CASRTGNYGYTF. CDR3 in DNA: TGTGCCAGTCGGACGGGCAACTATGGCTACACCTTC.

This clonotype was recorded a few times. The chain is built from TRBV5-8 and TRBJ2-5; no clear D. CDR3 length equals 10 residues. Germline assignment: CDR1 SGHTS and CDR2 YDEGEE. Trimming pared 5 bases from V and 10 bases from J, leaving 9 bases between. CDR3: CASSYRIQYF. The CDR3 nucleotides are TGTGCCAGCAGTTACAGAATCCAGTACTTC.

V and J are TRBV5-4 and TRBJ2-1; D gene unclear. The CDR3 runs to 15 residues. Germline assignment: CDR1 SGHNT and CDR2 YYREEE (reference sequence). Trimming stripped 7 bases from V and 6 bases from J, with 20 bases between. CDR3 in DNA: TGTGCCAGCTCCATTACGTCGGGCCCGAGCAATGAGCAGTTCTTC. Protein product: CASSITSGPSNEQFF.

V gene TRBV6-1 combines with J gene TRBJ2-7, with D maybe TRBD1 (6 bases). This CDR3 contains 13 residues. Germline loops: CDR1 MNHNS, CDR2 SASEGT. Trimming pared 8 bases from V and 2 bases from J, leaving 13 bases between. The CDR3 is CASSRDTPYEQYF. As DNA, the CDR3 is TGTGCCAGCTCCCGGGACACACCCTACGAGCAGTACTTC.

This clonotype was found many times. V gene TRBV19 combines with J gene TRBJ2-3; 7 positions match TRBD1. V dropped 7 bases and J dropped 3; count of bases not matched to a gene: 7. Germline lookup yields CDR1 LNHDA and CDR2 SQIVND (reference sequence). This CDR3 has 14 residues. This CDR3 is CASNHRGGTDTQYF. The CDR3, as DNA: TGTGCCAGTAACCACAGGGGTGGGACAGATACGCAGTATTTT. The complete variable domain, with remaining parts taken from reference TRBV19 and TRBJ2-3, reads DGGITQSPKYLFRKEGQNVTLSCEQNLNHDAMYWYRQDPGQGLRLIYYSQIVNDFQKGDIAEGYSVSREKKESFPLTVTSAQKNPTAFYLCASNHRGGTDTQYFGPGTRLTVL.

For this clonotype: This clone may be a read error of a much larger clone one base away. The rearrangement uses TRBV3-1 and TRBJ2-5; the match to TRBD2 covers 9 bases. The germline V gene encodes CDR1 LGHDT and CDR2 YNNKEL (reference sequence). This CDR3 has 14 residues. DNA for the CDR3: TGTGCCAGCAGCCTAGCGGGAGTAGGAGAGGCCCAGTACTTC. Translating it yields CASSLAGVGEAQYF.

This clonotype was found a few times. V usage is TRBV7-9 and J usage is TRBJ2-5; 8 nucleotides line up with TRBD1. With 8 bases clipped from V and 1 base from J, the junction kept 3 bases outside the gene matches. Germline CDR1 is SEHNR and CDR2 is FQNEAQ (reference sequence). CDR3 length: 13 residues. The CDR3 nucleotides read TGTGCCAGCTGGACAGGGCCCCAAGAGACCCAGTACTTC. Amino acids: CASWTGPQETQYF.

For this clonotype: The junction and the germline gene differ at one end; a read error may be behind it. This sequence joins TRBV6-2 or TRBV6-3 and TRBJ1-3; D gene unclear. Germline CDR1 reads MNHEY; CDR2 reads SVGEGT. The CDR3 totals 17 residues. The CDR3 DNA reads as TGTGTCAGCAGTTATGAGATTCCGGGGAACTCTGGAAACACCATATATTTT. Amino acids: CVSSYEIPGNSGNTIYF.

This clonotype has ten or more counts. The chain joins TRBV30 to TRBJ2-2; D is uncertain. Germline CDR1 reads GTSNPN; CDR2 reads SVGIG (reference sequence). Between the trimmed V and J ends, which lost 1 base and 6 bases, there was a span of 3 bases. This CDR3 region has 11 residues. As DNA, the CDR3 is TGTGCCTGGAGTGGGTCCGGGGAGCTGTTTTTT. As protein: CAWSGSGELFF.